This TCR beta chain appears in the sequencing data of a study of blood T cell repertoires in COVID-19. Across the whole study: The analysed material was cDNA or gDNA that came from T cells, B-cell-depleted T cells, or PBMCs.

TCRdb keeps only in-frame clones here, not all; method: immunoSEQ multiplex PCR. The sample records approximately 300,000 clones, approximately 91% being singletons. This CDR3 contains 16 residues. The germline V gene encodes CDR1 LNHDA and CDR2 SQIVND (reference sequence). Germline trimming cut 7 bases from V and 5 bases from J; bases unmatched to any gene: 8. This clone was seen only a few times. The chain uses TRBV19 and TRBJ1-4; 12 bases agree with TRBD1. The sequence was obtained from a woman aged 25 to 45 with COVID-19, enrolled during active disease. The sample taken for sequencing was peripheral blood. The chain's CDR3 is CASTTGTGGENEKLFF. The CDR3 bases are TGTGCCAGTACGACCGGGACAGGGGGCGAGAATGAAAAACTGTTTTTT.